Described below is a single TCR beta chain sequence and its context. The antigen remains undetermined. TCRdb reprocessed the 5' RACE reads and keeps a single row for each CDR3 protein, giving no DNA. The listing records 500,000 to 700,000 distinct CDR3 sequences. These data originate in a study of T cells expressing NK-cell markers. About the study: Researchers got TCR beta repertoires out of sorted CD3+CD56+NKG2C+, CD3+CD56+NKG2C- and CD3+CD56-NKG2C+ T cells. Just one sequenced donor of eight was HCMV-seronegative, while seven were seropositive.

This CDR3 has 15 residues. CDR1 is DFQATT, CDR2 SNEGSKA, per germline (reference sequence). Whole-study results and caveats: Dominant NKG2C+ clonotypes in roughly 6 donors made up about 1.0-7.0% of CD8+ T cells.

The chain is built from TRBV20-1 and TRBJ1-2; TCRdb's D gene call, TRBD1, goes unchecked for lack of DNA. The receptor's source is a man younger than 35 in good health. Material: blood T cells: a sorted CD56 or NKG2C T cell subset, CD4+ or CD8+ T cells, or bulk PBMC T cells (not recorded which). The CDR3 is CSASSTGGAPGGYTF.